This T cell receptor beta chain was identified in a study of blood T cell repertoires in COVID-19. Overall study context: PBMCs, B-cell-depleted T cells, or T cells provided the cDNA or gDNA that made up the material.

The J segment lost 4 bases and the V segment lost 7 bases, leaving 8 bases of the junction unmatched. The CDR3 loop spans 14 amino acids. Germline CDR1 is LNHDA and CDR2 is SQIVND (reference sequence). As handled by the study authors: The authors estimated nucleated cell counts from reference gene primer amplification. Data came from immunoSEQ multiplex PCR; TCRdb stores just in-frame clones and leaves some out. That table supplies the V and J calls and clone size; D and trimming were determined from the DNA. The top ten clones hold approximately 55% of a sample with more than 50,000 clones, roughly 76% of them seen once.

The TCR comes from a woman older than 75 with acute or convalescent COVID-19. Sequenced sample: peripheral blood. This chain connects TRBV19 to TRBJ1-1, with 8 bases matching TRBD1. The CDR3 protein is CASKDRERGTEAFF. CDR3 bases: TGTGCCAGTAAGGACAGGGAAAGAGGCACTGAAGCTTTCTTT.